One sample yielded the 13 T cell receptor beta chains listed below, sequenced in a study of response to subunit inactivated influenza vaccine. MiXCR was run by TCRdb on the RT-PCR reads, yielding one entry per CDR3 protein. The sample has 800,000 to 1,000,000 distinct CDR3 sequences; around 20% are singletons. The input for sequencing was PBMCs from blood, taken 5 to 6 days after vaccination. The receptors originated from a man aged 45 to 65 who received an inactivated influenza vaccine.

This clonotype was picked up a small number of times. The chain couples TRBV5-1 to TRBJ2-3, with 8 bases fitting TRBD1. V was pared by 4 bases and J by 6 bases, with 10 bases of the junction left unmatched. CDR3 length: 15 amino acids. Germline V CDR1 and CDR2: SGHRS, YFSETQ. The CDR3 sequence is CASSQGQGSGDTQYF. For the CDR3, the DNA is TGCGCCAGCAGCCAAGGACAGGGCTCGGGGGATACGCAGTATTTT.

The rearrangement joins TRBV20-1 to TRBJ1-4, with no clear D. This CDR3 region has 11 residues. CDR1 is DFQATT and CDR2 is SNEGSKA in the germline V gene (reference sequence). The ends were cut back, 5 bases at V and 11 bases at J, with 12 bases in the middle. The CDR3 sequence is CSAETSGKLFF. In DNA, the CDR3 is TGCAGTGCTGAGACATCCGGGAAACTGTTTTTT.

The chain has TRBV6-2 or TRBV6-3 and TRBJ2-7, with D tentatively TRBD1 (6 bases). The germline V gene has CDR1 MNHEY and CDR2 SVGEGT. The CDR3 has 18 amino acids. Trimming pared 7 bases from V and 6 bases from J, leaving 31 bases between. Here the CDR3 DNA reads TGTGCCAGCACCCAACTCCTGGGAATTAGGGGGATATCATCCGAGCAGTACTTC. Amino acids: CASTQLLGIRGISSEQYF.

The CDR3 region is CASSLVGRLAGITDTQYF. The CDR3 DNA is TGTGCCAGCAGCTTAGTAGGGCGACTAGCGGGTATCACAGATACGCAGTATTTT. The rearrangement uses TRBV11-2 and TRBJ2-3; 10 positions agree with TRBD2. Germline CDR1 is SGHAT and CDR2 is FQNNGV. V was pared by 1 base and J by 2 bases, with 9 bases of the junction left unmatched. The CDR3 totals 18 residues.

The V and J genes are TRBV12-3 or TRBV12-4 and TRBJ2-3, with D uncertain. V lost 7 bases and J lost 8, with 13 bases in between. The CDR3 has 12 residues. The CDR3, as DNA: TGTGCCAGCACCCCCCTGGGCGGTACGCAGTATTTT. The encoded protein is CASTPLGGTQYF.

This clonotype was detected a few times. The chain carries TRBV11-2 and TRBJ2-1; D gene uncertain. Trimming cost V 1 base and J 9 bases, with 10 bases left between them. The CDR3 is made up of 13 amino acids. Germline V CDR1 and CDR2: SGHAT, FQNNGV. CDR3 DNA sequence: TGTGCCAGCAGCTTAGGGGTGTTGAGTGAGCAGTTCTTC. Amino acid sequence: CASSLGVLSEQFF.

This clonotype was picked up a small number of times. The rearrangement joins TRBV5-1 to TRBJ2-3; 7 bases fit TRBD1. The CDR3 spans 16 residues. With V trimmed by 4 bases and J by 2 bases, 10 bases remained unmatched. Germline V lookup: CDR1 SGHRS, CDR2 YFSETQ. CDR3 in amino acids: CASSPRGPLFTDTQYF. The CDR3 DNA follows: TGCGCCAGCAGCCCGAGGGGGCCCCTCTTCACAGATACGCAGTATTTT.

This clonotype has at least ten counts. The CDR3: CAISTTSEGYNEQFF. DNA for the CDR3: TGTGCCATCAGTACGACTAGCGAGGGGTACAATGAGCAGTTCTTC. This chain joins TRBV10-3 and TRBJ2-1, with 8 nucleotides matching TRBD2. CDR3 length: 15 residues. V dropped 5 bases and J dropped 4; count of bases not matched to a gene: 7. Germline lookup yields CDR1 ENHRY and CDR2 SYGVKD.

The chain employs TRBV18 and TRBJ2-4; TRBD1 might be the D (6 bases). This CDR3 spans 15 amino acids. CDR1 and CDR2 (germline): KGHSH, LQKENI. The V and J ends lost 3 bases and 2 bases respectively, with 11 bases between them. The CDR3 reads CASSPPGQTKNIQYF. CDR3 coding DNA: TGTGCCAGCTCACCGCCGGGACAAACCAAAAACATTCAGTACTTC.

The V gene is TRBV20-1, the J gene TRBJ2-1; 15 bases map to TRBD2. J lost 3 bases, V lost 6 bases, and 6 bases had no gene match. In germline, CDR1 is DFQATT, CDR2 SNEGSKA (reference sequence). The CDR3 length is 16 residues. The CDR3 is CSAGLAGGNLYNEQFF. CDR3 DNA sequence: TGCAGTGCGGGACTAGCGGGGGGAAACCTCTACAATGAGCAGTTCTTC.

This clonotype has just a few counts. The gene calls are TRBV4-1 and TRBJ1-4; D unclear. Germline V gives CDR1 MGHRA, CDR2 YSYEKL. This CDR3 has 16 residues. Trimming stripped 6 bases from V and 0 bases from J, with 14 bases between. CDR3 DNA sequence: TGCGCCAGCAGAACGCGGGAGGCCGCAACTAATGAAAAACTGTTTTTT. Its translation is CASRTREAATNEKLFF.

V is TRBV4-1 and J is TRBJ2-5; weak D call: TRBD1 (6 bases). The length of the CDR3 is 16 residues. Trimming removed 4 bases from V and 5 bases from J, with 20 bases in between. Germline loops: CDR1 MGHRA, CDR2 YSYEKL. For the CDR3, the DNA is TGCGCCAGCAGCCGCTCCCGGGACATCCTCGGGGAGACCCAGTACTTC. Encoded protein: CASSRSRDILGETQYF.

V is TRBV16 and J is TRBJ1-1; TRBD1 matches 9 bases. The CDR3 sequence is 16 residues long. V lost 0 bases, J lost 3 bases, and 5 bases stayed unmatched. The germline V gene has CDR1 KGHSY and CDR2 FQNENV. The CDR3 sequence: CASSQSGTGTYTEAFF. Here the CDR3 DNA reads TGTGCCAGCAGCCAATCGGGGACAGGGACGTACACTGAAGCTTTCTTT.